This T cell receptor (beta chain) was recovered during a study of T cells of healthy individuals. This clonotype came up many times. This CDR3 contains 16 residues. The ends were cut back, 1 base at V and 2 bases at J, with 12 bases in the middle. TCRdb processed the 5' RACE reads anew with MiXCR; each CDR3 protein has one entry. The sample includes roughly 76,000 distinct CDR3 sequences, around 5.1% of them seen just once. The chain has TRBV12-3 or TRBV12-4 and TRBJ2-1, with D possibly being TRBD2 (5 bases). This receptor was obtained from a female donor in good health. CDR3 amino acids: CASSLGTIGAYNEQFF. In nucleotides, the CDR3 is TGTGCCAGCAGTTTAGGCACGATCGGGGCCTACAATGAGCAGTTCTTC.